Shown below are 9 T cell receptor beta chains from a single sample sequenced in a study of shared clonotypes between healthy human individuals. Repertoires were generated with immunoSEQ multiplex PCR, while TCRdb's copy carries only in-frame clones and drops some. The sample lists some 900,000 clones; about three quarters were seen once. Sequencing input: memory CD4+ T cells sorted from blood. Subset of the sample: CD45RA-negative fraction. The source of these receptors is a man in his late teens or twenties in good health.

This chain links TRBV10-3 with TRBJ2-7; either TRBD1 or TRBD2 may supply D (6 bases each). CDR3 size: 11 residues. V was cut by 10 bases and J by 6 bases, with 13 bases left in between. Per germline, CDR1 ENHRY and CDR2 SYGVKD. The CDR3 region is CATAQGGEQYF. In DNA, the CDR3 is TGTGCCACCGCACAGGGAGGCGAGCAGTACTTC.

The genes are TRBV18 and TRBJ2-5; D is ambiguous. Looked up from germline, CDR1 is KGHSH and CDR2 is LQKENI. The ends were cut back, 4 bases at V and 5 bases at J, with 11 bases in the middle. CDR3 length equals 13 residues. The chain's CDR3 is CASSRSLSETQYF. CDR3 DNA: TGTGCCAGCTCACGGTCCCTTTCCGAGACCCAGTACTTC.

This clone was counted only a few times. This chain's CDR3 is CAWSGDIGGGYTF. DNA for the CDR3: TGTGCCTGGAGTGGTGACATTGGTGGCGGCTACACCTTC. V and J are TRBV30 and TRBJ1-2; D is ambiguous. The V gene lost 1 base and the J gene lost 8 bases, with 14 bases spanning the gap. CDR3 length equals 13 residues. The V gene's germline CDR1 is GTSNPN and CDR2 SVGIG (reference sequence).

V gene TRBV6-1 combines with J gene TRBJ1-2; D unclear. Germline values: CDR1 MNHNS, CDR2 SASEGT. The ends were cut back, 3 bases at V and 8 bases at J, with 10 bases in the middle. The CDR3 totals 12 residues. The CDR3 reads CASSEGSVGYTF. CDR3 DNA: TGTGCCAGCAGTGAGGGTTCCGTGGGCTACACCTTC.

The rearrangement joins TRBV6-5 to TRBJ2-3; D is unresolved. The CDR3 loop spans 14 amino acids. CDR1 MNHEY and CDR2 SVGAGI come from the germline V gene. V lost 1 base and J 0 bases, leaving 5 bases between the germline ends. This chain's CDR3 is CASSYYASTDTQYF. The CDR3 region has the DNA TGTGCCAGCAGTTACTACGCAAGCACAGATACGCAGTATTTT.

V is TRBV27 and J is TRBJ2-3; tentative D call: TRBD1 (5 bases). The CDR3 contains 14 residues. The germline V and J ends were trimmed by 4 bases and 4 bases, with 12 bases remaining between them. Per the germline V gene, CDR1 is MNHEY and CDR2 is SMNVEV (reference sequence). This chain's CDR3 is CASSSRTRPDTQYF. The CDR3 DNA is TGTGCCAGCAGTTCGCGGACAAGACCAGATACGCAGTATTTT.

This clone was detected once. This chain uses TRBV7-2 with TRBJ2-5, with TRBD1 identical over 7 bases. The CDR3 runs to 14 residues. J gave up 2 bases and V 7 bases, and 7 bases lay outside the gene matches. The germline gives CDR1 SGHTA, CDR2 FQGNSA. CDR3 DNA sequence: TGTGCCAGCAAACCCAGACAGGGTCAAGAGACCCAGTACTTC. Its protein is CASKPRQGQETQYF.

The chain joins TRBV18 to TRBJ2-3; D gene ambiguous. CDR3 length: 16 amino acids. The V gene lost 4 bases and the J gene lost 3 bases, with 17 bases spanning the gap. In germline, CDR1 is KGHSH, CDR2 LQKENI. CDR3 in DNA: TGTGCCAGCTCACTAGGGCCCAGCGTGGGTACAGATACGCAGTATTTT. It yields the protein CASSLGPSVGTDTQYF.

This clone was detected a few times. This chain connects TRBV6-1 to TRBJ1-3; D gene ambiguous. Germline V gene data show CDR1 as MNHNS and CDR2 as SASEGT. There are 16 residues in the CDR3. Trimming took 4 bases from V and 0 from J, leaving 13 bases between them. This chain's CDR3 is CASSGLEQSSGNTIYF. CDR3 coding DNA: TGTGCCAGCAGTGGCTTAGAACAAAGCTCTGGAAACACCATATATTTT.